This note documents a single T cell receptor (beta chain) sequence. Its antigen is currently unknown. The CDR3 is 16 residues long. The trim removed 1 base at V and 2 bases at J, leaving 5 bases unmatched. Germline CDR1 is LNHNV and CDR2 is YYDKDF (reference sequence). Time point specified: cycle 4 day 1 (C4D1), after 6 weeks of nivolumab. Every patient relapsed after autologous stem cell transplantation, and brentuximab vedotin exposure varied. Magnetic negative selection of thawed PBMCs was the method by which CD4+ T cells were purified. Complete response, partial response or progressive disease was each patient's best response. This record belongs to a study of PD-1 blockade in classical Hodgkin lymphoma. Study findings and constraints: TCR diversity in CD4+, not CD8+, cells rose significantly by C4D1. Whoever responded completely had baseline diversity much like that seen in newly diagnosed patients. TCR diversity at baseline was reported to be reduced in newly diagnosed patients relative to healthy donors.

The repertoire was sequenced with immunoSEQ multiplex PCR; TCRdb's copy has only in-frame clones and lacks some. The data show around 9,600 clones, with approximately 77% seen just once and about 4.9% held by the top ten. This TCR came from a human donor with classical Hodgkin lymphoma. The chain combines TRBV15 with TRBJ2-3, with TRBD2 matching over 8 bases. The specimen comprised CD4+ T cells from blood, sampled before the fourth cycle of nivolumab. The CDR3 DNA reads TGTGCCACCAGCAGAGGCCAGCGGGGGAACACAGATACGCAGTATTTT. It yields the protein CATSRGQRGNTDTQYF.